This T cell receptor beta chain emerged from a study of beta chain features in type 1 diabetes. General observations from the study: More deletions and fewer insertions at VDJ junctions were found in patients with type 1 diabetes. Compared with healthy donors, patients appeared to share more similar naive, central memory and regulatory TCRB repertoires.

Expressed TCRB transcripts were sequenced because the entire RNA isolate underwent reverse transcription. The protocol was immunoSEQ multiplex PCR, while the TCRdb copy is restricted to in-frame clones and leaves out a portion. Counted here are fewer than 500,000 clones, approximately 15% occurring once; the ten biggest clones make up less than 0.04%. As concerns this clone: Its antigen is unknown.

Germline values: CDR1 SNHLY, CDR2 FYNNEI. Losses at the gene ends were 3 bases for V and 6 bases for J; bases not matched to a gene: 4. The CDR3 totals 13 residues. The J gene is TRBJ1-2, the V gene TRBV2; 7 bases fit TRBD1. The specimen was naive CD4+ T cells from blood. The TCR comes from a man aged 25-45 years in good health. The CDR3 bases are TGTGCCAGCAGTGAGGAGGGGGCAGATGGCTACACCTTC. Translating gives CASSEEGADGYTF.